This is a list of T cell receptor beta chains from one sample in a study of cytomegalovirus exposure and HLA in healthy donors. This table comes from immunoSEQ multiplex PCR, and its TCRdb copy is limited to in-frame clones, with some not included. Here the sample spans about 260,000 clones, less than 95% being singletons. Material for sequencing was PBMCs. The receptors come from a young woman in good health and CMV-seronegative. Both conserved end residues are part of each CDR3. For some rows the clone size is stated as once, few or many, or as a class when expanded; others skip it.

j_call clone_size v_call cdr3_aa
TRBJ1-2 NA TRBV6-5 CASSYFSGEANYGYTF
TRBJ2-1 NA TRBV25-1 CASSDPSPQGSSYNEQFF
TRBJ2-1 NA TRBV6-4 CASSLGLSSYNEQFF
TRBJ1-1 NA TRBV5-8 CASSLVGGSEAFF
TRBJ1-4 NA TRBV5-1 CASSVDRGISNEKLFF
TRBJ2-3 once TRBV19 CASSMGQGTDTQYF
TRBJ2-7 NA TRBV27 CASSLEAGTGIPYEQYF
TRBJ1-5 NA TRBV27 CASSPHSNQPQHF
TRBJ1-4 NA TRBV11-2 CASSLAERGELFF
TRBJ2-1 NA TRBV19 CASSIDYPYNEQFF
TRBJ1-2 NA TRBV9 CASSVGLTGPPMKGYTF
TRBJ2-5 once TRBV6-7 CASMGRTQETQYF
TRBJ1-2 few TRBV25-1 CASGRQGNYGYTF